One and the same sample provided the 3 T cell receptor beta chains below, sequenced in a study of shared clonotypes between healthy human individuals. Naive CD8 cells lacked CD45RO, underwent positive selection for CCR7 and left out terminally differentiated effector memory CD45RA+ cells. Method: immunoSEQ multiplex PCR; TCRdb's copy keeps in-frame clones and lacks some. Of some 2,000,000 clones listed, roughly 95% are singletons. Sequenced input: naive CD8+ T cells sorted from blood. These receptors were taken from a man aged 18 to 30 in good health.

This sequence joins TRBV10-3 and TRBJ1-4, with a possible D match to TRBD1 (6 bases). The V end lost 3 bases, the J end lost 2 bases, and 13 bases lay between the germline ends. The CDR3 has 16 residues. Germline CDR1 and CDR2: ENHRY and SYGVKD. The CDR3 loop reads CAISEQSGQTNEKLFF. The CDR3 region has the DNA TGTGCCATCAGTGAACAGTCCGGACAGACTAATGAAAAACTGTTTTTT.

J is TRBJ2-7 and V is TRBV4-1; a possible D gene is TRBD1 (6 bases). Germline loops: CDR1 MGHRA, CDR2 YSYEKL. V shed 1 base and J shed 1 base, with 11 bases lying between them. The CDR3 runs to 15 residues. CDR3 sequence: CASSQAFQGSYEQYF. CDR3 nucleotide sequence: TGCGCCAGCAGCCAAGCCTTTCAGGGGTCCTACGAGCAGTACTTC.

The table lists this clone with a count of one. This chain uses TRBV28 with TRBJ2-1; 8 bases are shared with TRBD2. This CDR3 comprises 14 residues. Per germline, CDR1 MDHEN and CDR2 SYDVKM. V lost 7 bases and J lost 5; bases outside the gene matches: 7. DNA for the CDR3: TGTGCCAGCAATGAACTAGCGGAGAACAATGAGCAGTTCTTC. Amino acids: CASNELAENNEQFF. The full variable domain, with the rest looked up from reference TRBV28 and TRBJ2-1, is DVKVTQSSRYLVKRTGEKVFLECVQDMDHENMFWYRQDPGLGLRLIYFSYDVKMKEKGDIPEGYSVSREKKERFSLILESASTNQTSMYLCASNELAENNEQFFGPGTRLTVL.